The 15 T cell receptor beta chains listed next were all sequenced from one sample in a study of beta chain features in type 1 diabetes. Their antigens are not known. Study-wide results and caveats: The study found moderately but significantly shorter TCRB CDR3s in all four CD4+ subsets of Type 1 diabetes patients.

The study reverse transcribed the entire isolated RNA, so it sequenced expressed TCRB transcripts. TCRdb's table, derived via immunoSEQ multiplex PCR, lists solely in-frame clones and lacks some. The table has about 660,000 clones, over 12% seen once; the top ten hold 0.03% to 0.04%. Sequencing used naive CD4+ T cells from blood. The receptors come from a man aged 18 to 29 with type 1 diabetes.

CDR3 sequence (DNA): TGTGCCATCAGTGAAGACAGGGAATGGAACACTGAAGCTTTCTTT. Translation gives CAISEDREWNTEAFF. The chain recombines TRBV10-3 with TRBJ1-1; the match to TRBD1 covers 7 bases. Trimming cost V 3 bases and J 1 base; bases outside gene matches: 5. Germline assignment: CDR1 ENHRY and CDR2 SYGVKD. CDR3 length: 15 residues.

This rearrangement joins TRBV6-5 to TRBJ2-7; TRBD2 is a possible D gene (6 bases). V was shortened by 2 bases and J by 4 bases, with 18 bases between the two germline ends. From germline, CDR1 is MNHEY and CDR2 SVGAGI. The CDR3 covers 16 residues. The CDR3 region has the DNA TGTGCCAGCAGTTACCGGGACTCTCGTTGGGGGTACGAGCAGTACTTC. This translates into CASSYRDSRWGYEQYF.

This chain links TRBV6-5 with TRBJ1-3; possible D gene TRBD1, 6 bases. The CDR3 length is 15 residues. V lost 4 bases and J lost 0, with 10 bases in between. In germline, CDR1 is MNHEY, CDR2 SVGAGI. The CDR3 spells CASSSTGSSGNTIYF. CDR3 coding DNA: TGTGCCAGCAGTTCGACAGGAAGCTCTGGAAACACCATATATTTT.

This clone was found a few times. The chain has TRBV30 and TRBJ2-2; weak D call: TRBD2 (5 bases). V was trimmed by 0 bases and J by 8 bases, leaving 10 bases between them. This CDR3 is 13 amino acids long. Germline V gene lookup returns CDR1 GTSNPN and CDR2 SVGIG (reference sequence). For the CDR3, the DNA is TGTGCCTGGAGTGTAGCGGTTACAGGGGAGCTGTTTTTT. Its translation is CAWSVAVTGELFF.

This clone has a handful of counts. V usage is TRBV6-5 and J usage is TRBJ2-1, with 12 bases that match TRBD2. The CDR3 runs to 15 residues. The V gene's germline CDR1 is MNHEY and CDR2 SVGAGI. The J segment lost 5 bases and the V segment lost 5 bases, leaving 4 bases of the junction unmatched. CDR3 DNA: TGTGCCAGCAGTGCCCGACTAGCGGGAGACAATGAGCAGTTCTTC. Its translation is CASSARLAGDNEQFF.

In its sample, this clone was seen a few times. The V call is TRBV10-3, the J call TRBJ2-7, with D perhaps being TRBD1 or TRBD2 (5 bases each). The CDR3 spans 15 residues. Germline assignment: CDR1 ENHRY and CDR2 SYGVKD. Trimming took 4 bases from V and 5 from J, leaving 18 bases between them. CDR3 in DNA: TGTGCCATCAGTGCTCAGGGAGTCTTAAGCCACGAGCAGTACTTC. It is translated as CAISAQGVLSHEQYF.

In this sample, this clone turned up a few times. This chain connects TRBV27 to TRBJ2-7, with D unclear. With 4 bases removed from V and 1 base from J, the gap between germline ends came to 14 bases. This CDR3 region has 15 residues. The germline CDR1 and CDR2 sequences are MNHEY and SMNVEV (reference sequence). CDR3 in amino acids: CASSSIRTKSYEQYF. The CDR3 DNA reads TGTGCCAGCAGTTCTATTCGGACGAAATCCTACGAGCAGTACTTC.

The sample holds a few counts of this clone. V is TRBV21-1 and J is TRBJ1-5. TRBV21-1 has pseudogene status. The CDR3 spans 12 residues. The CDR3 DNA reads TGTGCCAGCCCCTATAGCAATCAGCCCCAGCATTTT. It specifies CASPYSNQPQHF.

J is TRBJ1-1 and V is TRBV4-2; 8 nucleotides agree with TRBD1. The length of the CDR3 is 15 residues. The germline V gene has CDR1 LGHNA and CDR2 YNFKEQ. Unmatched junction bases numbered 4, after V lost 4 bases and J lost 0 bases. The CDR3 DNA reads TGTGCCAGCAGCCCGACAGGGGACCTGAACACTGAAGCTTTCTTT. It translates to CASSPTGDLNTEAFF.

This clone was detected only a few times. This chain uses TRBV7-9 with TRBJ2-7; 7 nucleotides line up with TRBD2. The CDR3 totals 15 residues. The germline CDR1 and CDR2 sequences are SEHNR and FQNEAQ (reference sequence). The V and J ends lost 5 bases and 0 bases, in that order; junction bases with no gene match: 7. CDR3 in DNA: TGTGCCAGCAGCCCCCAAGCGGGAAGCTCCTACGAGCAGTACTTC. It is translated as CASSPQAGSSYEQYF.

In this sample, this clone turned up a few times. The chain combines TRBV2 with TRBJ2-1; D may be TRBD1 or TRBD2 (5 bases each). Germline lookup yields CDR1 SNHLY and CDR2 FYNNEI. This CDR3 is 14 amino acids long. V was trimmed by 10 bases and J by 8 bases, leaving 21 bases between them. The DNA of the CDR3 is TGTGCCACAACCCCCCTTGGCCGGGGCGATGAGCAGTTCTTC. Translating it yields CATTPLGRGDEQFF.

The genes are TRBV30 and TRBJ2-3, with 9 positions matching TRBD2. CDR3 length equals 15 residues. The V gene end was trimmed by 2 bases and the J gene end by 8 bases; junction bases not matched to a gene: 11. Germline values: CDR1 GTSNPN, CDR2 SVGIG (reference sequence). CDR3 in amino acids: CAWSNAGGRIATQYF. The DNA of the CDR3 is TGTGCCTGGAGTAATGCGGGGGGGCGAATCGCTACGCAGTATTTT.

The DNA of the CDR3 is TGTGCCAGTAGTATACCTGGACAGGGTCATTCTGGGGCCAACGTCCTGACTTTC. This sequence encodes CASSIPGQGHSGANVLTF. V gene TRBV19 combines with J gene TRBJ2-6; 8 bases are shared with TRBD1. The CDR3 runs 18 residues. V was pared by 2 bases and J by 1 base, with 7 bases of the junction left unmatched. Germline V gene data show CDR1 as LNHDA and CDR2 as SQIVND (reference sequence).

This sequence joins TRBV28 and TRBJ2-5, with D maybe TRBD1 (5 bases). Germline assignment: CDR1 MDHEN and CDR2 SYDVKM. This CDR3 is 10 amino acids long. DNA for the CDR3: TGTGTGACAGTCCAAGAGACCCAGTACTTC. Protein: CVTVQETQYF.

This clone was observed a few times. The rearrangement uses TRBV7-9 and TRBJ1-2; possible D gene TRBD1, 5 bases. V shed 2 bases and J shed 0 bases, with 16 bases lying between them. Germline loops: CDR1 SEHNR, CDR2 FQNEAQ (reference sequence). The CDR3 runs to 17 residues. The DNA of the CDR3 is TGTGCCAGCAGCTTAACTGGGACGCAGATAGCTAACTATGGCTACACCTTC. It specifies CASSLTGTQIANYGYTF.